The 16 T cell receptor beta chains below were found in one sample sequenced in a study of blood T cell repertoires in COVID-19. Sequencing was performed with immunoSEQ multiplex PCR; in TCRdb, only in-frame clones are kept and a portion is missing. The table includes a few hundred thousand clones, about 86% detected once. The sample consisted of peripheral blood. These TCRs come from a man aged 60 to 69 with acute or convalescent COVID-19.

CDR3 residues: CASSLGTGDTQYF. The CDR3 DNA sequence: TGCGCCAGCAGCTTGGGAACCGGTGATACGCAGTATTTT. The rearrangement uses TRBV5-1 and TRBJ2-3; D not resolved. Germline values: CDR1 SGHRS, CDR2 YFSETQ. This CDR3 has 13 amino acids. With 0 bases removed from V and 6 bases from J, the gap between germline ends came to 8 bases.

In its sample, this clone was seen once. V usage is TRBV10-3 and J usage is TRBJ2-2; 9 nucleotides match TRBD1. The trim removed 6 bases at V and 1 base at J, leaving 3 bases unmatched. The CDR3 is 15 residues long. The germline V gene encodes CDR1 ENHRY and CDR2 SYGVKD. The chain's CDR3 is CAIRGQGGNTGELFF. The CDR3 DNA reads TGTGCCATCAGGGGACAGGGTGGGAACACCGGGGAGCTGTTTTTT.

CDR3 sequence reads: CASSSTGVNTDTQYF. CDR3 in DNA: TGTGCCAGCAGCTCGACAGGGGTTAACACAGATACGCAGTATTTT. The chain uses TRBV11-3 and TRBJ2-3; 8 nucleotides line up with TRBD1. Looked up from germline, CDR1 is SGHNT and CDR2 is YENEEA. V trimming: 4 bases; J trimming: 2 bases; junction bases outside the gene matches: 5. This CDR3 is built from 15 residues.

The rearrangement links TRBV5-4 to TRBJ2-3; 9 positions match TRBD2. V lost 3 bases and J lost 4; bases outside the gene matches: 9. Germline V lookup: CDR1 SGHNT, CDR2 YYREEE (reference sequence). The CDR3 is made up of 16 amino acids. CDR3 in DNA: TGTGCCAGCAGCTCCATTGGGACTAGCTTTGCAGATACGCAGTATTTT. Encoded protein: CASSSIGTSFADTQYF.

This sequence joins TRBV25-1 and TRBJ1-1; 9 bases are a match to TRBD1. Germline V gene sequence: CDR1 MGHDK, CDR2 SYGVNS. The CDR3 loop spans 15 amino acids. V trimming: 7 bases; J trimming: 1 base; junction bases outside the gene matches: 7. The CDR3 DNA sequence: TGTGCCAGCAATCCGGGACAGGGTGGGAACACTGAAGCTTTCTTT. This sequence encodes CASNPGQGGNTEAFF.

The rearrangement uses TRBV5-1 and TRBJ1-1, with 8 bases that match TRBD1. The J segment lost 3 bases and the V segment lost 0 bases, leaving 4 bases of the junction unmatched. Per germline, CDR1 SGHRS and CDR2 YFSETQ. There are 15 residues in the CDR3. CDR3 bases: TGCGCCAGCAGCTTGGCGTACAGGGGGGACACTGAAGCTTTCTTT. It translates to CASSLAYRGDTEAFF.

The genes are TRBV9 and TRBJ2-7, with 8 bases that match TRBD1. V shed 0 bases, J shed 7 bases, and the junction held 3 bases outside the gene matches. The CDR3 consists of 13 residues. Germline V gene lookup returns CDR1 SGDLS and CDR2 YYNGEE. CDR3: CASSVVGTGEQYF. In DNA form, the CDR3 reads TGTGCCAGCAGCGTAGTGGGGACAGGTGAGCAGTACTTC.

In DNA, the CDR3 is TGTGCCAGTAGACAGGGACAGGGGGCGCGCGGGGCCAACGTCCTGACTTTC. Translating it yields CASRQGQGARGANVLTF. The V gene is TRBV19, the J gene TRBJ2-6, with 12 bases fitting TRBD1. The V segment lost 6 bases and the J segment 4 bases; nucleotides outside the gene matches: 7. CDR1 LNHDA and CDR2 SQIVND come from the germline V gene (reference sequence). The CDR3 contains 17 residues.

This clone was counted only a few times. The chain carries TRBV7-9 and TRBJ1-2; TRBD1 matches at 9 bases. The V segment lost 7 bases and the J segment 2 bases; nucleotides outside the gene matches: 5. Germline CDR1 reads SEHNR; CDR2 reads FQNEAQ (reference sequence). The CDR3 is 14 residues long. The DNA for the CDR3 is TGTGCCAGCATGACCGGGACAGGGAACTATGGCTACACCTTC. Its translation: CASMTGTGNYGYTF.

This chain links TRBV10-3 with TRBJ2-1, with TRBD1 matching over 12 bases. The CDR3 loop spans 15 amino acids. The V and J ends lost 6 bases and 5 bases, in that order; junction bases with no gene match: 5. Germline V gene sequence: CDR1 ENHRY, CDR2 SYGVKD. As DNA, the CDR3 is TGTGCCATCAGCACGGGACAGGGGGCAGACAATGAGCAGTTCTTC. It specifies CAISTGQGADNEQFF.

This chain links TRBV28 with TRBJ2-5; tentatively, D is TRBD1 (6 bases). Germline values: CDR1 MDHEN, CDR2 SYDVKM. Between the trimmed V and J ends, which lost 6 bases and 7 bases, there was a span of 15 bases. The CDR3 consists of 13 residues. CDR3 DNA sequence: TGTGCCAGCAGGAACAGGGACCCTGGGACCCAGTACTTC. Translated: CASRNRDPGTQYF.

This clone was detected once. The chain employs TRBV7-8 and TRBJ2-5; the match to TRBD2 covers 8 bases. The CDR3 length is 16 residues. Germline CDR1 reads SGHVS; CDR2 reads FQNEAQ. The trim removed 1 base at V and 3 bases at J, leaving 7 bases unmatched. The CDR3 region is CASSLVGSGVKETQYF. The CDR3 nucleotides are TGTGCCAGCAGCTTAGTAGGTAGCGGGGTCAAAGAGACCCAGTACTTC. The variable domain in full, with the rest retrieved from reference TRBV7-8 and TRBJ2-5, is GAGVSQSPRYKVAKRGQDVALRCDPISGHVSLFWYQQALGQGPEFLTYFQNEAQLDKSGLPSDRFFAERPEGSVSTLKIQRTQQEDSAVYLCASSLVGSGVKETQYFGPGTRLLVL.

The chain couples TRBV28 to TRBJ2-2; D possibly corresponds to TRBD2 (5 bases). The CDR3 is 14 residues long. V lost 5 bases, J lost 7 bases, and 14 bases lay in between. The germline V gene encodes CDR1 MDHEN and CDR2 SYDVKM. The CDR3 sequence is CASSTVATSGELFF. CDR3 DNA sequence: TGTGCCAGCAGTACGGTTGCTACTAGCGGGGAGCTGTTTTTT.

This chain links TRBV29-1 with TRBJ1-1, with D perhaps TRBD1 (6 bases). The CDR3 contains 12 residues. The V and J ends lost 0 bases and 4 bases respectively, with 6 bases between them. The germline gives CDR1 SQVTM, CDR2 ANQGSEA. CDR3 DNA: TGCAGCGTTGAAGAAGGGGGCACTGAAGCTTTCTTT. Protein: CSVEEGGTEAFF.

This chain connects TRBV18 to TRBJ1-1; D might be TRBD1 (6 bases). Germline CDR1 KGHSH, CDR2 LQKENI. CDR3 length equals 17 residues. V dropped 3 bases and J dropped 0 bases, with 17 bases sitting between them. In nucleotides, the CDR3 is TGTGCCAGCTCACCTTCGGCAGGGGTTTATATGAACACTGAAGCTTTCTTT. It yields the protein CASSPSAGVYMNTEAFF.

This clone was recorded once. The chain is built from TRBV5-4 and TRBJ1-3; D is unclear. This CDR3 is 12 amino acids long. Germline V gene data show CDR1 as SGHNT and CDR2 as YYREEE (reference sequence). Between the trimmed V and J ends, which lost 8 bases and 2 bases, there was a span of 8 bases. In nucleotides, the CDR3 is TGTGCCAGTTCTTCGGCTGGAAACACCATATATTTT. It specifies CASSSAGNTIYF.